The 26 T cell receptor beta chains below were found in one sample sequenced in a study of OX40 agonist ivuxolimab in advanced cancers. The library was prepared using the immunoSEQ multiplex PCR assay. TCRdb retrieved this table from immuneACCESS and kept in-frame rearrangements only. Not all clones are present; in checked studies, unresolved V genes account for under half, and no reason is known for the remainder. Across this sample there are 50,000 or so clones, with approximately 81% seen only once. The ten largest clones capture around 20% of the sample. The sequences come from CD4+ or CD8+ T cells sorted from blood, collected in a trial of the OX40 agonist ivuxolimab. The receptor set was obtained from an adult with an advanced solid tumor such as melanoma, head and neck, liver or kidney cancer.

CDR3 amino acids: CASSSSGTAWDTQYF. In DNA, the CDR3 is TGTGCCAGCAGTTCGTCCGGGACAGCGTGGGATACGCAGTATTTT. The gene calls are TRBV11-2 and TRBJ2-3; 7 positions match TRBD1. Germline assignment: CDR1 SGHAT and CDR2 FQNNGV. The CDR3 has 15 amino acids. Losses at the gene ends were 6 bases for V and 6 bases for J; bases not matched to a gene: 12.

The J gene is TRBJ1-1, the V gene TRBV11-2; unclear D gene. The V and J ends lost 4 bases and 2 bases respectively, with 14 bases between them. Germline V gene lookup returns CDR1 SGHAT and CDR2 FQNNGV. The CDR3 spans 15 residues. Here the CDR3 DNA reads TGTGCCAGCAGCTCGCCCAATTTACTAAACACTGAAGCTTTCTTT. It yields the protein CASSSPNLLNTEAFF.

This sequence joins TRBV28 and TRBJ1-5; D ambiguous. Trimming took off 2 bases at V and 0 bases at J, with 2 bases between the two ends. Germline assignment: CDR1 MDHEN and CDR2 SYDVKM. The CDR3 covers 13 residues. CDR3 sequence: CASSLGSNQPQHF. Written as DNA, the CDR3 is TGTGCCAGCAGTTTAGGTAGCAATCAGCCCCAGCATTTT.

The V and J genes are TRBV11-2 and TRBJ2-1; 8 bases match TRBD2. CDR1 and CDR2 (germline): SGHAT, FQNNGV. V dropped 7 bases and J dropped 5; count of bases not matched to a gene: 10. The CDR3 is 15 amino acids. CDR3 nucleotides: TGTGCCAGCACCCTGCCCGGGGGGGAACACAATGAGCAGTTCTTC. Residues: CASTLPGGEHNEQFF.

The rearrangement links TRBV13 to TRBJ1-6, with a possible D match to TRBD1 (5 bases). The germline V gene has CDR1 PRHDT and CDR2 FYEKMQ (reference sequence). The V end was cut by 4 bases, the J end by 8 bases, with 15 bases between. The length of the CDR3 is 15 residues. The CDR3 sequence is CASSSSAGLDSPLHF. The CDR3 DNA reads TGTGCCAGCAGCTCCTCGGCAGGGCTTGATTCACCCCTCCACTTT.

V and J are TRBV15 and TRBJ1-2; D unclear. CDR1 and CDR2 (germline): LNHNV, YYDKDF (reference sequence). This CDR3 is built from 14 residues. V shed 3 bases and J shed 3 bases, with 11 bases lying between them. The CDR3 here is CATSSATRDYGYTF. In nucleotides, the CDR3 is TGTGCCACCAGCAGCGCCACAAGGGACTATGGCTACACCTTC.

The gene calls are TRBV2 and TRBJ2-2, with D possibly called TRBD1 or TRBD2 (6 bases each). There are 16 residues in the CDR3. Germline CDR1 reads SNHLY; CDR2 reads FYNNEI. Trimming pared 0 bases from V and 7 bases from J, leaving 15 bases between. CDR3 protein: CASSEALTGRIGELFF. DNA of the CDR3: TGTGCCAGCAGTGAAGCGCTTACAGGGAGGATCGGGGAGCTGTTTTTT.

CDR3 region: CASRPLLGYNEQFF. The DNA of the CDR3 is TGTGCCAGCAGGCCTCTTTTGGGGTACAATGAGCAGTTCTTC. The chain couples TRBV28 to TRBJ2-1, with unresolved D. V was trimmed by 6 bases and J by 4 bases, leaving 13 bases between them. The CDR3 has 14 residues. CDR1 is MDHEN, CDR2 SYDVKM, per germline.

The count of this clone is one. The chain employs TRBV6-1 and TRBJ2-3, with 8 bases lining up with TRBD1. The CDR3 covers 14 residues. The V and J ends lost 5 bases and 5 bases, in that order; junction bases with no gene match: 6. In germline, CDR1 is MNHNS, CDR2 SASEGT. Here the CDR3 reads CASSYVTGEDTQYF. CDR3 nucleotide sequence: TGTGCCAGCAGTTATGTGACAGGGGAAGATACGCAGTATTTT.

This clone appeared a single time. The V gene is TRBV2, the J gene TRBJ2-4; D possibly corresponds to TRBD1 (5 bases). Trimming took off 10 bases at V and 5 bases at J, with 12 bases between the two ends. This CDR3 spans 12 amino acids. Germline V lookup: CDR1 SNHLY, CDR2 FYNNEI. The CDR3 here is CATRTIQNIQYF. The CDR3 nucleotides are TGTGCCACCCGGACAATCCAAAACATTCAGTACTTC.

A single count supports this clone. The CDR3 reads CASSLSAGIPVGYTF. DNA of the CDR3: TGTGCCAGCAGTTTATCGGCAGGGATTCCGGTTGGCTACACCTTC. The chain carries TRBV27 and TRBJ1-2, with D possibly matching TRBD1 (5 bases). Trimming cost V 0 bases and J 7 bases, with 15 bases left between them. The CDR3 extends over 15 amino acids. CDR1 and CDR2 (germline): MNHEY, SMNVEV (reference sequence).

The J gene is TRBJ2-1, the V gene TRBV25-1; D is ambiguous. CDR3 size: 13 residues. The germline gives CDR1 MGHDK, CDR2 SYGVNS. The V gene lost 0 bases and the J gene lost 7 bases, with 7 bases spanning the gap. CDR3: CASSEYFQNEQFF. For the CDR3, the DNA is TGTGCCAGCAGTGAATATTTCCAGAATGAGCAGTTCTTC.

The rearrangement links TRBV27 to TRBJ2-2, with no clear D. Germline CDR1 and CDR2: MNHEY and SMNVEV (reference sequence). The V and J ends lost 4 bases and 2 bases respectively, with 8 bases between them. This CDR3 spans 14 amino acids. The CDR3 spells CASSWQTNTGELFF. CDR3 coding DNA: TGTGCCAGCAGTTGGCAGACAAACACCGGGGAGCTGTTTTTT.

CDR3 in DNA: TGCGCCAGCAGTGATCCCCCGGGCACTGAAGCTTTCTTT. Its translation is CASSDPPGTEAFF. The chain combines TRBV10-1 with TRBJ1-1; D uncertain. Germline loops: CDR1 WNHNN, CDR2 SYGVQD (reference sequence). The length of the CDR3 is 13 residues. Trimming took 3 bases from V and 4 from J, leaving 9 bases between them.

V is TRBV27 and J is TRBJ2-7; 8 bases are shared with TRBD1. Germline values: CDR1 MNHEY, CDR2 SMNVEV (reference sequence). The length of the CDR3 is 14 residues. With 2 bases clipped from V and 2 bases from J, the junction kept 2 bases outside the gene matches. Here the CDR3 DNA reads TGTGCCAGCAGTTTAGGACAGGGCGCCTACGAGCAGTACTTC. Residues: CASSLGQGAYEQYF.

The chain recombines TRBV7-2 with TRBJ2-5; D is unresolved. The DNA end is more similar to TRBJ2-7, so the J call may be wrong. CDR1 and CDR2 (germline): SGHTA, FQGNSA. The CDR3 runs 15 residues. CDR3 sequence: CASSPRSPPSYEQYF. The CDR3 DNA sequence: TGTGCCAGCAGCCCACGGAGCCCCCCCTCCTACGAGCAGTACTTC.

The chain employs TRBV9 and TRBJ2-2; D not resolved. Germline CDR1 is SGDLS and CDR2 is YYNGEE. Between the trimmed V and J ends, which lost 4 bases and 4 bases, there was a span of 11 bases. The CDR3 is made up of 14 amino acids. In nucleotides, the CDR3 is TGTGCCAGCAGCCCCGAGTACATCACCGGGGAGCTGTTTTTT. Protein: CASSPEYITGELFF.

The chain employs TRBV4-3 and TRBJ2-3; D unresolved. Per the germline V gene, CDR1 is LGHNA and CDR2 is YSLEER. The V end lost 0 bases, the J end lost 8 bases, and 6 bases lay between the germline ends. The CDR3 totals 12 residues. As DNA, the CDR3 is TGCGCCAGCAGCCAAGATCTTCGTACGCAGTATTTT. It is translated as CASSQDLRTQYF.

V and J are TRBV5-6 and TRBJ1-2, with D possibly being TRBD1 (5 bases). Germline CDR1 is SGHDT and CDR2 is YYEEEE. The CDR3 runs to 13 residues. The V end was cut by 2 bases, the J end by 6 bases, with 11 bases between. The CDR3 DNA reads TGTGCCAGCAGCTTCGGGGCCAGCGATGGCTACACCTTC. Protein sequence: CASSFGASDGYTF.

The genes are TRBV7-6 and TRBJ2-3; the D gene is possibly TRBD1 (5 bases). V lost 0 bases and J lost 1, with 8 bases in between. CDR1 is SGHVS, CDR2 FNYEAQ, per germline. This CDR3 is 15 amino acids long. The CDR3 sequence is CASSLAGDGTDTQYF. The CDR3 DNA follows: TGTGCCAGCAGCTTAGCAGGGGATGGCACAGATACGCAGTATTTT.

This clone was counted once. V usage is TRBV2 and J usage is TRBJ1-1; D uncertain. The CDR3 covers 15 residues. Trimming stripped 6 bases from V and 0 bases from J, with 14 bases between. The germline V gene encodes CDR1 SNHLY and CDR2 FYNNEI. Written as DNA, the CDR3 is TGTGCCAGCAGCGATCTTATCACAGTGAACACTGAAGCTTTCTTT. Protein product: CASSDLITVNTEAFF.

This chain joins TRBV7-3 and TRBJ2-3, with D perhaps TRBD2 (6 bases). V was cut by 3 bases and J by 2 bases, with 15 bases left in between. The CDR3 runs 16 residues. Germline V gene lookup returns CDR1 SGHTA and CDR2 FQGTGA. Here the CDR3 DNA reads TGTGCCAGCAGCTTGCTGGGGGGTGGTGACACAGATACGCAGTATTTT. The encoded protein is CASSLLGGGDTDTQYF.

In regard to this clone: Possible read error: a much larger clone is one base away. V and J are TRBV7-8 and TRBJ1-5; no clear D gene. The germline V gene has CDR1 SGHVS and CDR2 FQNEAQ. The CDR3 extends over 13 amino acids. CDR3 DNA sequence: TGCGCCAGCAGCCAAGAAAGCGATCAGCCCCAGCATTTT. Amino acid sequence: CASSQESDQPQHF.

This chain connects TRBV6-6 to TRBJ2-3, with a weak D call TRBD2 (5 bases). Germline assignment: CDR1 MNHNY and CDR2 SVGAGI (reference sequence). CDR3 length: 14 residues. The V gene lost 6 bases and the J gene lost 1 base, with 11 bases spanning the gap. CDR3 sequence (DNA): TGTGCCAGCAGCCTCGACGGGGGCACAGATACGCAGTATTTT. This gives the protein CASSLDGGTDTQYF.

This sequence joins TRBV7-8 and TRBJ1-1; D gene uncertain. The CDR3 is 13 amino acids. CDR1 is SGHVS, CDR2 FQNEAQ, per germline. The ends were cut back, 4 bases at V and 1 base at J, with 7 bases in the middle. In nucleotides, the CDR3 is TGTGCCAGCAGCTCTGTTGGGAACACTGAAGCTTTCTTT. As protein: CASSSVGNTEAFF.

This clone was observed a single time. J is TRBJ2-7 and V is TRBV2; TRBD1 agrees at 11 bases. V gave up 6 bases and J gave up 3 bases; unmatched junction bases: 1. The CDR3 runs to 13 residues. The germline gives CDR1 SNHLY, CDR2 FYNNEI. This chain's CDR3 is CASRGTGGYEQYF. CDR3 in DNA: TGTGCCAGCAGGGGGACAGGGGGCTACGAGCAGTACTTC.